These 8 T cell receptor beta chains came from one sample sequenced in a study of OX40 agonist ivuxolimab in advanced cancers. Using immunoSEQ multiplex PCR, the repertoire was profiled, and TCRdb retains in-frame clones only, with some absent. This sample carries under 75,000 clones, 70% to 90% of them seen once, and the ten largest clones take more than 0.65%. Material: CD4+ or CD8+ T cells sorted from blood, obtained in a trial of the OX40 agonist ivuxolimab. These receptors came from an adult with an advanced solid tumor such as melanoma, head and neck, liver or kidney cancer.

This rearrangement joins TRBV7-7 to TRBJ2-1; TRBD2 matches at 13 bases. The length of the CDR3 is 17 residues. Germline trimming cut 4 bases from V and 7 bases from J; bases unmatched to any gene: 10. The germline gives CDR1 SSHAT, CDR2 FNYEAQ (reference sequence). CDR3 region: CASSSILAGGPGNEQFF. DNA of the CDR3: TGTGCCAGCAGCTCGATACTAGCGGGAGGGCCTGGTAATGAGCAGTTCTTC.

This rearrangement joins TRBV5-4 to TRBJ1-2; the D gene is possibly TRBD1 (6 bases). The CDR3 extends over 15 amino acids. The germline gives CDR1 SGHNT, CDR2 YYREEE (reference sequence). The V end lost 0 bases, the J end lost 4 bases, and 13 bases lay between the germline ends. The CDR3, as DNA: TGTGCCAGCAGCTTGGCCGGGGGCAGGGCCTATGGCTACACCTTC. Protein product: CASSLAGGRAYGYTF.

This clone was picked up one time. The chain couples TRBV18 to TRBJ1-1, with D perhaps TRBD1 (6 bases). CDR1 is KGHSH and CDR2 is LQKENI in the germline V gene. Trimming stripped 5 bases from V and 1 base from J, with 8 bases between. The CDR3 runs 13 residues. The CDR3: CASSKTGNTEAFF. CDR3 nucleotide sequence: TGTGCCAGCTCAAAGACAGGGAACACTGAAGCTTTCTTT.

This chain joins TRBV7-9 and TRBJ1-1, with 7 bases aligning to TRBD1. Germline V lookup: CDR1 SEHNR, CDR2 FQNEAQ (reference sequence). The length of the CDR3 is 14 residues. The V segment lost 5 bases and the J segment 1 base; nucleotides outside the gene matches: 4. DNA of the CDR3: TGTGCCAGCAGCGCCCGACAGGGGAACACTGAAGCTTTCTTT. Residues: CASSARQGNTEAFF.

This chain's CDR3 is CASSRWTGGAEKLFF. The CDR3 DNA reads TGTGCCAGCAGCCGCTGGACAGGGGGGGCTGAAAAACTGTTTTTT. This chain joins TRBV7-2 and TRBJ1-4, with TRBD1 matching over 10 bases. Unmatched junction bases numbered 7, after V lost 5 bases and J lost 7 bases. Germline lookup yields CDR1 SGHTA and CDR2 FQGNSA. This CDR3 is built from 15 residues.

The chain recombines TRBV12-5 with TRBJ1-3; a weak D match, TRBD1 (6 bases). The V end lost 6 bases, the J end lost 7 bases, and 16 bases lay between the germline ends. CDR1 LGHNT and CDR2 FRNRAP come from the germline V gene. This CDR3 spans 14 amino acids. CDR3 nucleotides: TGTGCTAGTGGCCGGGACATGGGCGGCAACACCATATATTTT. It encodes CASGRDMGGNTIYF. Full variable domain (outside the CDR3, taken from reference TRBV12-5 and TRBJ1-3): DARVTQTPRHKVTEMGQEVTMRCQPILGHNTVFWYRQTMMQGLELLAYFRNRAPLDDSGMPKDRFSAEMPDATLATLKIQPSEPRDSAVYFCASGRDMGGNTIYFGEGSWLTVV.

The rearrangement links TRBV6-5 to TRBJ2-5, with TRBD2 matching over 8 bases. Germline assignment: CDR1 MNHEY and CDR2 SVGAGI. This CDR3 spans 16 amino acids. V shed 0 bases, J shed 4 bases, and the junction held 7 bases outside the gene matches. CDR3 DNA sequence: TGTGCCAGCAGTTACTCGCGGAGCGGGAGTAGAGAGACCCAGTACTTC. Amino acids: CASSYSRSGSRETQYF.

This clone came up once. The chain employs TRBV2 and TRBJ2-1, with unresolved D. Looked up from germline, CDR1 is SNHLY and CDR2 is FYNNEI. The CDR3 covers 15 residues. V dropped 6 bases and J dropped 1 base, with 13 bases sitting between them. The CDR3 DNA reads TGTGCCAGCAGGTTTGGCCGAACATCCTACAATGAGCAGTTCTTC. Protein: CASRFGRTSYNEQFF.